This TCR beta chain emerged from a study of blood T cell repertoires in COVID-19. Study-wide background: Material from acute and convalescent COVID-19 was sourced from the United States, Italy and Spain.

The CDR3 sequence is 17 residues long. The germline CDR1 and CDR2 sequences are MNHNY and SVGAGI (reference sequence). V lost 5 bases and J 1 base, leaving 21 bases between the germline ends. Measured with immunoSEQ multiplex PCR; TCRdb has only the in-frame clones, and not every one. The repertoire consists of 100,000 to 120,000 clones, with 75% to 90% occurring once and the leading ten covering approximately 5%. The material sequenced was peripheral blood. This TCR was sampled from a woman aged 55-69 years with COVID-19, enrolled during active disease. The chain has TRBV6-6 and TRBJ2-7; D not resolved. The CDR3 region has the DNA TGTGCCAGCAGTCAGCCTCCACGTTCCTCTTATTCCTACGAGCAGTACTTC. This sequence encodes CASSQPPRSSYSYEQYF.